These 19 T cell receptor beta chains originate from one sample sequenced in a study of cytomegalovirus exposure and HLA in healthy donors. The PCR was carried out with 60 Vbeta primers and 13 Jbeta primers. TCRdb's copy holds only in-frame clones and misses some; the assay was immunoSEQ multiplex PCR. The top ten clones hold approximately 0.9% of a sample with about 140,000 clones, under 85% of them seen once. The sequencing sample was made of PBMCs. All receptors derive from a man aged 18 to 30 in good health and CMV-seronegative.

The V gene is TRBV30, the J gene TRBJ1-3; D might be TRBD1 (6 bases). The CDR3 extends over 14 amino acids. Trimming cost V 0 bases and J 2 bases, with 8 bases left between them. Germline-derived CDR1 and CDR2 are GTSNPN and SVGIG (reference sequence). This CDR3 is CAWSVSGAGNTIYF. The DNA of the CDR3 is TGTGCCTGGAGTGTATCAGGGGCTGGAAACACCATATATTTT.

The CDR3 spells CASSLEGGGSTEAFF. The CDR3 DNA is TGTGCCAGCAGCTTAGAAGGGGGGGGGAGCACTGAAGCTTTCTTT. This chain links TRBV7-6 with TRBJ1-1; a weak D match, TRBD1 (6 bases). This CDR3 contains 15 residues. V was shortened by 1 base and J by 4 bases, with 13 bases between the two germline ends. The germline gives CDR1 SGHVS, CDR2 FNYEAQ. Full variable domain (outside the CDR3, taken from reference TRBV7-6 and TRBJ1-1): GAGVSQSPRYKVTKRGQDVALRCDPISGHVSLYWYRQALGQGPEFLTYFNYEAQQDKSGLPNDRFSAERPEGSISTLTIQRTEQRDSAMYRCASSLEGGGSTEAFFGQGTRLTVV.

On this clone: The same CDR3 can be traced to other DNA sequences in this sample. The rearrangement joins TRBV27 to TRBJ1-1, with D possibly TRBD1 on 5 matching bases. The CDR3 is made up of 14 amino acids. Germline V gene data show CDR1 as MNHEY and CDR2 as SMNVEV (reference sequence). V lost 1 base and J 4 bases, leaving 10 bases between the germline ends. CDR3 nucleotides: TGTGCCAGCAGTTTATTCGGGGGGAGCACTGAAGCTTTCTTT. It codes for CASSLFGGSTEAFF.

The chain carries TRBV5-1 and TRBJ2-7; D might be TRBD1 (6 bases). Germline CDR1 is SGHRS and CDR2 is YFSETQ. V was cut by 4 bases and J by 7 bases, with 15 bases left in between. The CDR3 runs to 13 residues. CDR3 in amino acids: CASSVISGDEQYF. The CDR3 DNA reads as TGCGCCAGCAGCGTTATATCAGGGGATGAGCAGTACTTC.

The genes are TRBV11-2 and TRBJ1-1, with D possibly being TRBD1 (6 bases). This CDR3 region has 14 residues. The germline V gene encodes CDR1 SGHAT and CDR2 FQNNGV. V dropped 6 bases and J dropped 1 base, with 12 bases sitting between them. In DNA form, the CDR3 reads TGTGCCAGCAGGAACAGGGACGCGAACACTGAAGCTTTCTTT. Protein: CASRNRDANTEAFF.

This clone has just a few counts. The genes are TRBV7-8 and TRBJ1-1; the D is unclear. CDR1 and CDR2 (germline): SGHVS, FQNEAQ. V was pared by 3 bases and J by 0 bases, with 11 bases between. This CDR3 has 15 residues. Here the CDR3 reads CASSFPPNMNTEAFF. DNA for the CDR3: TGTGCCAGCAGCTTTCCTCCCAACATGAACACTGAAGCTTTCTTT.

The V gene is TRBV6-1, the J gene TRBJ2-1, with a tentative D call TRBD1 (5 bases). Per germline, CDR1 MNHNS and CDR2 SASEGT. Trimming pared 0 bases from V and 1 base from J, leaving 16 bases between. The CDR3 loop spans 18 amino acids. For the CDR3, the DNA is TGTGCCAGCAGTGAAGCGCTTTGGGGCTTTGAGTCCTACAATGAGCAGTTCTTC. Its translation: CASSEALWGFESYNEQFF.

The chain links TRBV7-2 to TRBJ1-2; 8 positions match TRBD1. This CDR3 region has 12 residues. Germline values: CDR1 SGHTA, CDR2 FQGNSA. V gave up 4 bases and J gave up 10 bases; unmatched junction bases: 5. The CDR3 loop is CASSWTGMPYTF. For the CDR3, the DNA is TGTGCCAGCAGCTGGACAGGGATGCCCTACACCTTC. Full variable domain (missing parts from reference TRBV7-2 and TRBJ1-2): GAGVSQSPSNKVTEKGKDVELRCDPISGHTALYWYRQSLGQGLEFLIYFQGNSAPDKSGLPSDRFSAERTGGSVSTLTIQRTQQEDSAVYLCASSWTGMPYTFGSGTRLTVV.

The chain carries TRBV19 and TRBJ2-1; 10 nucleotides agree with TRBD2. In germline, CDR1 is LNHDA, CDR2 SQIVND (reference sequence). The CDR3 runs to 16 residues. With V trimmed by 6 bases and J by 7 bases, 12 bases remained unmatched. The CDR3 nucleotides read TGTGCCAGTAGGCGGACTAGCGGAAGTATCATGAATGAGCAGTTCTTC. As protein: CASRRTSGSIMNEQFF.

This clone has only one observation. The chain links TRBV15 to TRBJ1-3; 7 bases are shared with TRBD1. CDR3 length: 16 amino acids. In germline, CDR1 is LNHNV, CDR2 YYDKDF (reference sequence). V gave up 2 bases and J gave up 2 bases; unmatched junction bases: 6. The CDR3, as DNA: TGTGCCACCAGCAGACACGGGACAGCAACTGGAAACACCATATATTTT. Encoded protein: CATSRHGTATGNTIYF.

V is TRBV4-2 and J is TRBJ2-3; 10 positions match TRBD1. The CDR3 totals 19 residues. V was pared by 0 bases and J by 2 bases, with 11 bases of the junction left unmatched. Per the germline V gene, CDR1 is LGHNA and CDR2 is YNFKEQ. CDR3 bases: TGTGCCAGCAGCCAAGATGACAAGGGACAGGGGTCATACACAGATACGCAGTATTTT. Protein sequence: CASSQDDKGQGSYTDTQYF.

The chain uses TRBV6-1 and TRBJ2-3, with TRBD1 as a possible D gene (5 bases). Germline CDR1 is MNHNS and CDR2 is SASEGT. There are 15 residues in the CDR3. V was shortened by 4 bases and J by 4 bases, with 15 bases between the two germline ends. Here the CDR3 reads CASSGALRVSDTQYF. As DNA, the CDR3 is TGTGCCAGCAGTGGTGCTCTCAGGGTCTCAGATACGCAGTATTTT.

This clone was counted between two and nine times. This chain connects TRBV5-1 to TRBJ1-1, with D unresolved. Germline V gene lookup returns CDR1 SGHRS and CDR2 YFSETQ. This CDR3 is built from 14 residues. Trimming took off 0 bases at V and 6 bases at J, with 12 bases between the two ends. The CDR3 here is CASSLDRGLAEAFF. The CDR3 bases are TGCGCCAGCAGCTTGGATCGGGGTTTGGCTGAAGCTTTCTTT.

In its sample, this clone was seen a few times. V usage is TRBV5-1 and J usage is TRBJ2-1; 11 nucleotides agree with TRBD1. The junction had 4 bases not matched to a gene; V was cut back by 0 bases and J by 8 bases. Germline V CDR1 and CDR2: SGHRS, YFSETQ. CDR3 length: 15 amino acids. The CDR3 DNA follows: TGCGCCAGCAGCTTGGCCGGGACAGGGGGAGATGAGCAGTTCTTC. Translation: CASSLAGTGGDEQFF. The full variable domain, rest sourced from reference TRBV5-1 and TRBJ2-1, is KAGVTQTPRYLIKTRGQQVTLSCSPISGHRSVSWYQQTPGQGLQFLFEYFSETQRNKGNFPGRFSGRQFSNSRSEMNVSTLELGDSALYLCASSLAGTGGDEQFFGPGTRLTVL.

This chain uses TRBV6-1 with TRBJ2-3; 8 bases agree with TRBD1. The CDR3 runs to 14 residues. J gave up 7 bases and V 6 bases, and 9 bases lay outside the gene matches. Germline CDR1 reads MNHNS; CDR2 reads SASEGT. The CDR3: CASSTDRGRYTQYF. The CDR3 DNA sequence: TGTGCCAGCAGCACAGACAGGGGACGATATACGCAGTATTTT.

The chain carries TRBV7-2 and TRBJ2-2, with D possibly TRBD2 on 5 matching bases. V lost 4 bases to trimming and J lost 10 bases, with 19 bases between them. This CDR3 has 15 amino acids. CDR1 SGHTA and CDR2 FQGNSA come from the germline V gene. The CDR3 DNA reads TGTGCCAGCAGCTCGAACGGACTTCTTCCGGAGGAGCTGTTTTTT. Its translation is CASSSNGLLPEELFF.

With regard to this clone: One end of the junction does not line up with germline, which may come from a read error. The rearrangement uses TRBV7-9 and TRBJ1-1; D gene uncertain. From germline, CDR1 is SEHNR and CDR2 FQNEAQ (reference sequence). The CDR3 is made up of 12 amino acids. CDR3 sequence: CSSSLGDTEAFF. For the CDR3, the DNA is TGTTCCAGCAGCTTAGGAGACACTGAAGCTTTCTTT.

The V and J genes are TRBV4-3 and TRBJ2-2; D possibly corresponds to TRBD2 (5 bases). With 4 bases removed from V and 4 bases from J, the gap between germline ends came to 13 bases. The germline gives CDR1 LGHNA, CDR2 YSLEER. The CDR3 runs to 15 residues. In DNA, the CDR3 is TGCGCCAGCAGCCCAAGAGGACTGGCCACCGGGGAGCTGTTTTTT. It is translated as CASSPRGLATGELFF.

The chain carries TRBV5-1 and TRBJ2-1, with D possibly matching TRBD1 (5 bases). The germline CDR1 and CDR2 sequences are SGHRS and YFSETQ. Trimming removed 4 bases at V and 0 bases at J, with 11 bases between. This CDR3 is 15 amino acids long. The CDR3 DNA reads TGCGCCAGCAGCATCAGGGAAAGCTCCTACAATGAGCAGTTCTTC. Its translation: CASSIRESSYNEQFF.